The 20 T cell receptor beta chains below come from one sample, sequenced in a study of T cell changes during pregnancy in multiple sclerosis (dated by TCRdb to about 2019). Libraries were made using the immunoSEQ multiplex PCR assay. Not all clones reach the TCRdb copy of this immuneACCESS table, which keeps in-frame sequences only. Checked studies attribute under half of the gap to unresolved V genes and leave the rest unexplained. The sample contains roughly 110,000 clones, less than 95% of them found a single time. Jointly, the top ten make up less than 0.9% of the sample. Sequencing was performed on peripheral blood, taken in the third trimester of pregnancy. These receptors all come from a female donor in good health, enrolled as a control in a pregnancy study.

The V call is TRBV2, the J call TRBJ2-7, with TRBD1 matching 8 bases. The CDR3 consists of 15 residues. Per the germline V gene, CDR1 is SNHLY and CDR2 is FYNNEI. Unmatched junction bases numbered 7, after V lost 3 bases and J lost 3 bases. In DNA form, the CDR3 reads TGTGCCAGCAGTGAGGACAGGGCAACGTACTACGAGCAGTACTTC. Translating gives CASSEDRATYYEQYF.

J is TRBJ1-4 and V is TRBV18, with D unresolved. CDR3 length: 12 amino acids. Germline values: CDR1 KGHSH, CDR2 LQKENI. With 0 bases removed from V and 10 bases from J, the gap between germline ends came to 6 bases. This chain's CDR3 is CASSPPNGKLFF. The CDR3 coding sequence is TGTGCCAGCTCACCACCGAACGGAAAACTGTTTTTT.

The chain couples TRBV19 to TRBJ1-5; D uncertain. This CDR3 contains 14 residues. Looked up from germline, CDR1 is LNHDA and CDR2 is SQIVND (reference sequence). The V end was cut by 3 bases, the J end by 3 bases, with 9 bases between. This CDR3 is CASSMVHNNQPQHF. DNA for the CDR3: TGTGCCAGTAGTATGGTACACAACAATCAGCCCCAGCATTTT.

The chain recombines TRBV7-2 with TRBJ2-7; 7 bases are shared with TRBD1. CDR1 and CDR2 from the germline V gene are SGHTA and FQGNSA. The trim removed 1 base at V and 2 bases at J, leaving 5 bases unmatched. This CDR3 is built from 15 residues. The CDR3 loop reads CASSLGGTGAYEQYF. DNA of the CDR3: TGTGCCAGCAGCTTAGGGGGCACAGGGGCCTACGAGCAGTACTTC. Combining the CDR3 with reference TRBV7-2 and TRBJ2-7 gives the whole variable domain GAGVSQSPSNKVTEKGKDVELRCDPISGHTALYWYRQSLGQGLEFLIYFQGNSAPDKSGLPSDRFSAERTGGSVSTLTIQRTQQEDSAVYLCASSLGGTGAYEQYFGPGTRLTVT.

This chain joins TRBV5-6 and TRBJ1-1; the D gene is possibly TRBD1 (5 bases). V lost 2 bases to trimming and J lost 6 bases, with 23 bases between them. The V gene's germline CDR1 is SGHDT and CDR2 YYEEEE. This CDR3 region has 17 residues. CDR3 DNA sequence: TGTGCCAGCAGCTTCTTGGACTCCCGGGGGGAAACGGCTGAAGCTTTCTTT. Its protein is CASSFLDSRGETAEAFF.

Only one count was recorded for this clone. V is TRBV21-1 and J is TRBJ1-5; the DNA was not used to check the table's D call, TRBD1. TRBV21-1 is described as a pseudogene. CDR3 length: 19 amino acids. Here the CDR3 DNA reads TGTGCCAGCAGCAATGACAGGGGGCGCCTAAAAACGAGCAATCAGCCCCAGCATTTT. Translating gives CASSNDRGRLKTSNQPQHF.

The table lists this clone with a count of one. At one end the junction does not follow the germline gene, possibly because of a read error. The J gene is TRBJ1-1, the V gene TRBV11-2; no clear D gene. The CDR3 runs 12 residues. The V gene's germline CDR1 is SGHAT and CDR2 FQNNGV. The CDR3 DNA reads TGTGCCAGCAGCTTAGGAGCAGGTGGAAACTCGTTT. Its translation is CASSLGAGGNSF. Full variable domain (remainder filled in from reference TRBV11-2 and TRBJ1-1): EAGVAQSPRYKIIEKRQSVAFWCNPISGHATLYWYQQILGQGPKLLIQFQNNGVVDDSQLPKDRFSAERLKGVDSTLKIQPAKLEDSAVYLCASSLGAGGNSFGQGTRLTVV.

V gene TRBV27 combines with J gene TRBJ2-7; 7 bases line up with TRBD1. This CDR3 region has 13 residues. CDR1 and CDR2 (germline): MNHEY, SMNVEV (reference sequence). The V segment lost 5 bases and the J segment 5 bases; nucleotides outside the gene matches: 6. CDR3 region: CASSIDRVNEQYF. CDR3 DNA: TGTGCCAGCAGTATTGACAGGGTGAACGAGCAGTACTTC.

The chain uses TRBV27 and TRBJ2-5; 9 positions agree with TRBD2. Germline V gene lookup returns CDR1 MNHEY and CDR2 SMNVEV (reference sequence). This CDR3 is 15 amino acids long. J was trimmed by 2 bases and V by 6 bases; bases with no gene match: 7. The DNA of the CDR3 is TGTGCCAGCAGGGATAGCGGGGGCCCGCAAGAGACCCAGTACTTC. Amino acid sequence: CASRDSGGPQETQYF.

This CDR3 reads CASSQDKGGYEQYF. The CDR3 DNA sequence: TGTGCCAGCAGCCAAGATAAAGGAGGCTACGAGCAGTACTTC. This chain connects TRBV4-2 to TRBJ2-7; the D gene is possibly TRBD2 (5 bases). This CDR3 comprises 14 residues. The germline gives CDR1 LGHNA, CDR2 YNFKEQ. Trimming took 0 bases from V and 3 from J, leaving 9 bases between them.

The chain is built from TRBV5-4 and TRBJ1-3; the match to TRBD1 covers 7 bases. V gave up 0 bases and J gave up 7 bases; unmatched junction bases: 4. The V gene's germline CDR1 is SGHNT and CDR2 YYREEE (reference sequence). This CDR3 spans 14 amino acids. Written as DNA, the CDR3 is TGTGCCAGCAGCTTGGAGACGACAGGGAACACCATATATTTT. It translates to CASSLETTGNTIYF.

The rearrangement joins TRBV14 to TRBJ2-4, with D perhaps TRBD2 (6 bases). V lost 2 bases and J 0 bases, leaving 20 bases between the germline ends. This CDR3 is built from 19 residues. CDR1 is SGHDN, CDR2 FVKESK, per germline. CDR3 sequence reads: CASSQTGGDPGLAKNIQYF. Here the CDR3 DNA reads TGTGCCAGCAGCCAAACCGGAGGGGATCCGGGACTAGCCAAAAACATTCAGTACTTC.

The chain recombines TRBV2 with TRBJ1-2; D may be TRBD1 (6 bases). The ends were cut back, 7 bases at V and 7 bases at J, with 13 bases in the middle. CDR3 length: 12 amino acids. CDR1 and CDR2 from the germline V gene are SNHLY and FYNNEI. The CDR3 sequence is CASNLGQSGYTF. CDR3 coding DNA: TGTGCCAGCAACCTAGGACAGAGTGGCTACACCTTC. The whole variable domain, remainder taken from reference TRBV2 and TRBJ1-2, is EPEVTQTPSHQVTQMGQEVILRCVPISNHLYFYWYRQILGQKVEFLVSFYNNEISEKSEIFDDQFSVERPDGSNFTLKIRSTKLEDSAMYFCASNLGQSGYTFGSGTRLTVV.

V is TRBV5-4 and J is TRBJ2-2; D is uncertain. The CDR3 totals 14 residues. Per germline, CDR1 SGHNT and CDR2 YYREEE (reference sequence). The V end lost 3 bases, the J end lost 5 bases, and 11 bases lay between the germline ends. The CDR3 reads CASSYTGGTGELFF. The CDR3 DNA reads TGTGCCAGCAGCTACACGGGTGGGACCGGGGAGCTGTTTTTT.

This clone was seen only a few times. The chain couples TRBV7-6 to TRBJ1-1, with D hard to call. Germline V gene lookup returns CDR1 SGHVS and CDR2 FNYEAQ. CDR3 length equals 13 residues. Trimming took off 1 base at V and 7 bases at J, with 10 bases between the two ends. CDR3 DNA: TGTGCCAGCAGCTTAGGTCGCGGGTATGAAGCTTTCTTT. It yields the protein CASSLGRGYEAFF.

The J gene is TRBJ1-1, the V gene TRBV15; tentative D call: TRBD1 (6 bases). Looked up from germline, CDR1 is LNHNV and CDR2 is YYDKDF (reference sequence). The V gene lost 1 base and the J gene lost 3 bases, with 12 bases spanning the gap. The CDR3 is 15 residues long. DNA for the CDR3: TGTGCCACCAGCAGAGGGGGGCTCTGGCACACTGAAGCTTTCTTT. This gives the protein CATSRGGLWHTEAFF.

The chain couples TRBV5-4 to TRBJ2-3, with 10 bases aligning to TRBD1. Germline CDR1 and CDR2: SGHNT and YYREEE (reference sequence). J was trimmed by 4 bases and V by 1 base; bases with no gene match: 3. The CDR3 is 15 residues long. CDR3 residues: CASSLWDRGSDTQYF. DNA for the CDR3: TGTGCCAGCAGCTTGTGGGACAGGGGTTCAGATACGCAGTATTTT.

This clone appeared a single time. The chain couples TRBV2 to TRBJ1-2; no clear D gene. Trimming shortened V by 0 bases and J by 6 bases, and 14 bases separated the two germline ends. Germline-derived CDR1 and CDR2 are SNHLY and FYNNEI. The CDR3 runs to 15 residues. The CDR3 spells CASSEAPTLEHGYTF. The CDR3 DNA reads TGTGCCAGCAGTGAAGCGCCGACCCTAGAACATGGCTACACCTTC.

This chain uses TRBV5-3 with TRBJ2-6, with D maybe TRBD1 (5 bases). TRBV5-3 counts as an open reading frame of uncertain function. The CDR3 covers 18 residues. With 1 base removed from V and 2 bases from J, the gap between germline ends came to 16 bases. The DNA for the CDR3 is TGTGCCAGAAGCTTGTGTGCAGGGCGGCGTGCTGGGGCCAACGTCCTGACTTTC. It codes for CARSLCAGRRAGANVLTF.

The CDR3 sequence is CASSQDTGTRTYGYTF. The CDR3 DNA follows: TGCGCCAGCAGCCAAGATACAGGGACAAGAACCTATGGCTACACCTTC. V is TRBV4-1 and J is TRBJ1-2; a weak D match, TRBD1 (6 bases). This CDR3 contains 16 residues. Germline loops: CDR1 MGHRA, CDR2 YSYEKL. V was clipped by 0 bases and J by 4 bases, with 15 bases between them.